The T cell receptor (beta chain) described here comes from a study of T-cell memory formation after mild COVID-19. Findings and limits, study-wide: Mainly CM and EM harbored the contracting CD4+ clones; mainly EMRA harbored the CD8+ ones.

As to this clonotype: Antigen unknown.

Per the germline V gene, CDR1 is SEHNR and CDR2 is FQNEAQ (reference sequence). Trimming took 2 bases from V and 8 from J, leaving 9 bases between them. This CDR3 has 12 residues. TCRdb fed the 5' RACE reads into MiXCR, producing one record per CDR3 protein. The sample lists around 510,000 distinct CDR3 sequences, less than 25% occurring once. The rearrangement joins TRBV7-9 to TRBJ1-1, with no clear D. The TCR was taken from an adult woman who had mild COVID-19 (a few samples of this study predate the infection). Cell type and time point are not known. Sequencing was carried out using PBMCs or a T cell subset sorted from them (not recorded which). The CDR3 DNA reads as TGTGCCAGCAGCTTATCGGAGCCCGAAGCTTTCTTT. Amino acid sequence: CASSLSEPEAFF.